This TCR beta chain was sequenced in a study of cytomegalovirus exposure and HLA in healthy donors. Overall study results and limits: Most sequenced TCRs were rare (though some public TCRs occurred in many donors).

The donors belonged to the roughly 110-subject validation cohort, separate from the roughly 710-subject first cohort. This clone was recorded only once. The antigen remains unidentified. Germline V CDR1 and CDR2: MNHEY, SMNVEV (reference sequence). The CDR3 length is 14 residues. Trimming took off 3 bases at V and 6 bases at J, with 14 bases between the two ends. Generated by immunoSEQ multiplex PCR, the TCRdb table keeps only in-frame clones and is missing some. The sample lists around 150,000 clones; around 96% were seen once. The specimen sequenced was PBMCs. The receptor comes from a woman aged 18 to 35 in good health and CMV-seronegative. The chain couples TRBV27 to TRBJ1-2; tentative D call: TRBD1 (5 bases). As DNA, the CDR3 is TGTGCCAGCAGTTTGGTATCGGGGACTGATGGCTACACCTTC. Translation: CASSLVSGTDGYTF.